This T cell receptor beta chain was identified during a study of blood T cell repertoires in COVID-19. Study-level information: PBMCs, B-cell-depleted T cells, or T cells were the source of the cDNA or gDNA that made up the material.

In the original processing: Amplifying reference gene primers gave estimates of nucleated cell counts. Using immunoSEQ multiplex PCR, the repertoire was profiled, and TCRdb retains in-frame clones only, with some absent. V and J calls and clone size are given by that table; D and trimming were obtained from the DNA. The sample holds about 410,000 clones; roughly 90% are singletons and the top ten take 1.5% to 1.7%. Patients in Seattle were enrolled during active infection, then followed longitudinally. CDR3 length: 15 amino acids. V gave up 0 bases and J gave up 5 bases; unmatched junction bases: 6. CDR1 SQVTM and CDR2 ANQGSEA come from the germline V gene. This clone was picked up one time.

The chain uses TRBV29-1 and TRBJ2-1; 8 positions agree with TRBD2. The sample was peripheral blood. The source is a woman between 35 and 50 years old with COVID-19, enrolled during active disease. The CDR3 reads CSVEEVLAGDNEQFF. The CDR3 nucleotides are TGCAGCGTTGAAGAGGTGCTAGCGGGCGACAATGAGCAGTTCTTC.